These T cell receptor beta chains were read from a single sample in a study of cytomegalovirus exposure and HLA in healthy donors. Assay: immunoSEQ multiplex PCR; the TCRdb copy retains only in-frame clones and omits some. Of tens of thousands of clones detected, more than 70% appear once; the ten largest clones hold roughly 2%. The sample consisted of PBMCs. The receptors here all came from a man aged 40-55 years in good health and CMV-seronegative. CDR3s include the opening cysteine and the closing phenylalanine or tryptophan. The D gene is left open where the match is weak. Rows may omit the clone size; those that give it use once, few, many or a size class.

d_call | clone_size | j_call | v_call | cdr3_nt | cdr3_aa
. | . | TRBJ1-4 | TRBV30 | TGTGCCTGGAGTAGGGGTCGTCATGAAAAACTGTTTTTT | CAWSRGRHEKLFF
. | . | TRBJ2-7 | TRBV5-1 | TGCGCCAGCAGCTTGGCGACAGGTCAGCAGTACTTC | CASSLATGQQYF
. | . | TRBJ2-7 | TRBV6-5 | TGTGCCAGCAGCACACCGGGACAACCTCCCTACGAGCAGTACTTC | CASSTPGQPPYEQYF
TRBD1 | . | TRBJ2-7 | TRBV6-1 | TGTGCCAGCAGTGAAGCGGACAGGATGCACGAGCAGTACTTC | CASSEADRMHEQYF
TRBD2 | . | TRBJ2-1 | TRBV5-1 | TGCGCCAGCAGCTTGGTCCTAGCGGGAGGGGATAATGAGCAGTTCTTC | CASSLVLAGGDNEQFF
. | . | TRBJ1-4 | TRBV29-1 | TGCAGCGTTGCTCGGGGATTTAATGAAAAACTGTTTTTT | CSVARGFNEKLFF
. | few | TRBJ2-2 | TRBV9 | TGTGCCAGCAGCGTAGCTCCGGGAACGGGCACCGGGGAGCTGTTTTTT | CASSVAPGTGTGELFF
TRBD1 | . | TRBJ1-2 | TRBV4-1 | TGCGCCAGCAGCCAAACTAGGGACAGGGGTTCGAGGGGCTACACCTTC | CASSQTRDRGSRGYTF
. | . | TRBJ1-1 | TRBV7-3 | TGTGCCAGCAGCTTCAGGGGCCTTGACACTGAAGCTTTCTTT | CASSFRGLDTEAFF
. | . | TRBJ2-3 | TRBV4-1 | TGCGCCAGCAGCCAAGAGGAGTACGGCACAGATACGCAGTATTTT | CASSQEEYGTDTQYF
TRBD1 | few | TRBJ1-4 | TRBV6-1 | TGTGCCAGCAGTGAGGGGGACAGGTCGAATGAAAAACTGTTTTTT | CASSEGDRSNEKLFF
. | . | TRBJ2-3 | TRBV7-5 | TGTGCCAGAAGCGTCAGGGGAAAGGCAGATACGCAGTATTTT | CARSVRGKADTQYF
. | . | TRBJ2-7 | TRBV6-6 | TGTGCCAGCAGCCAGCGGGACACCTACGAGCAGTACTTC | CASSQRDTYEQYF
TRBD2 | . | TRBJ2-1 | TRBV6-4 | TGTGCCAGCAGTGCTCTAGCGGGGCCGTACAATGAGCAGTTCTTC | CASSALAGPYNEQFF
. | . | TRBJ2-5 | TRBV21-1 | TGTGCCATCCCCCCAGGGGAGGAGACCCAGTACTTC | CAIPPGEETQYF
. | . | TRBJ1-3 | TRBV6-1 | TGTGCCAGCAGTGAAGTAACAGCCTCTGGAAACACCATATATTTT | CASSEVTASGNTIYF
. | . | TRBJ1-2 | TRBV28 | TGTGCCAGCAGTTTAGTGGGGGGTAACTATGGCTACACCTTC | CASSLVGGNYGYTF
TRBD1 | . | TRBJ1-1 | TRBV10-3 | TGTGCCATCGCAGGGGGAACGCACACTGAAGCTTTCTTT | CAIAGGTHTEAFF
. | once | TRBJ2-7 | TRBV9 | TGTGCCAGCAGCTCTAGCCCCTCCGGGCAATACGAGCAGTACTTC | CASSSSPSGQYEQYF
TRBD2 | . | TRBJ2-1 | TRBV30 | TGTGCCTGGAGGAGGGTAGCGGGATACAATGAGCAGTTCTTC | CAWRRVAGYNEQFF
TRBD1 | few | TRBJ1-5 | TRBV19 | TGTGCCAGTAGTGGGGGACAGAGTCAGCCCCAGCATTTT | CASSGGQSQPQHF
. | . | TRBJ2-3 | TRBV7-2 | TGTGCCAGCAGCTTAGCGTCCGGGAGAGATACGCAGTATTTT | CASSLASGRDTQYF
TRBD1 | . | TRBJ1-5 | TRBV2 | TGTGCCAGCGGGGGGACAGCAAGCAATCAGCCCCAGCATTTT | CASGGTASNQPQHF
. | . | TRBJ2-7 | TRBV19 | TGTGCCAGTAGGGAAAGGGGGAGTCCCTACGAGCAGTACTTC | CASRERGSPYEQYF
TRBD1 | . | TRBJ1-5 | TRBV5-6 | TGTGCCAGCAGCGCCGGACAGGGCTATCAGCCCCAGCATTTT | CASSAGQGYQPQHF
. | . | TRBJ1-1 | TRBV28 | TGTGCCAGTTGGGGGGTTAACACTGAAGCTTTCTTT | CASWGVNTEAFF
. | . | TRBJ2-4 | TRBV18 | TGTGCCAGCTCACCTTTCAGTGGCGGGAAGGTGGGCAAAAACATTCAGTACTTC | CASSPFSGGKVGKNIQYF
TRBD1 | . | TRBJ1-2 | TRBV4-2 | TGTGCCAGCAGCCAGGAGGGACAGGGGTTATATGGCTACACCTTC | CASSQEGQGLYGYTF
TRBD1 | once | TRBJ2-7 | TRBV7-9 | TGTGCCAGCAGCTCAGACAGGGGGCCCTACGAGCAGTACTTC | CASSSDRGPYEQYF
TRBD2 | . | TRBJ2-1 | TRBV5-1 | TGCGCCATCAGCTTGGGACGCCCCCTAGCGGGGTCCTACAATGAGCAGTTCTTC | CAISLGRPLAGSYNEQFF
. | . | TRBJ1-2 | TRBV29-1 | TGCAGCGTTGCGGGCCAGGGAAATGGCTACACCTTC | CSVAGQGNGYTF
TRBD2 | . | TRBJ2-1 | TRBV5-1 | TGCGCCAGCAGCACCACTAGCGGGAGGGCCTCTTACAATGAGCAGTTCTTC | CASSTTSGRASYNEQFF
. | . | TRBJ1-1 | TRBV7-9 | TGTGCCAGCAGCCTGTGGATCGGGGGACGGTACGCTGAAGCTTTCTTT | CASSLWIGGRYAEAFF
. | medium-sized | TRBJ1-2 | TRBV6-1 | TGTGCCAGCCGGGACACAAGTAACTATGGCTACACCTTC | CASRDTSNYGYTF
. | . | TRBJ2-7 | TRBV7-9 | TGTGCCAGCAGCTCCGGGACACAAGGCGAGCAGTACTTC | CASSSGTQGEQYF
TRBD1 | . | TRBJ1-1 | TRBV28 | TGTGCCAGCAGTTTAATAGGACAGGGTATGAACACTGAAGCTTTCTTT | CASSLIGQGMNTEAFF